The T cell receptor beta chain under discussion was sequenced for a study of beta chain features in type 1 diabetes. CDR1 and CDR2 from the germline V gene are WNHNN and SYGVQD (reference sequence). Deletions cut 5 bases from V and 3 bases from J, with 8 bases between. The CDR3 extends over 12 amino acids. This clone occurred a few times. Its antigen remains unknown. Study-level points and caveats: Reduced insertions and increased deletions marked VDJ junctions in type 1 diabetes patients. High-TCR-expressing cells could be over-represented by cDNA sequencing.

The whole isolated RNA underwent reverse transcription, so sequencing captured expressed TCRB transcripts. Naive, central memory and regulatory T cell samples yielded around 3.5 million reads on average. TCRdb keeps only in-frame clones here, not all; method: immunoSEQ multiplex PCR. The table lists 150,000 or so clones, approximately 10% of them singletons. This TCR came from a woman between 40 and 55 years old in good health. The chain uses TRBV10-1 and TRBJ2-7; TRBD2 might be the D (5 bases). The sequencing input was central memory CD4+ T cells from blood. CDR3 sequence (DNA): TGCGCCAGCAGTCCGAGCGGCTACGAGCAGTACTTC. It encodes CASSPSGYEQYF.